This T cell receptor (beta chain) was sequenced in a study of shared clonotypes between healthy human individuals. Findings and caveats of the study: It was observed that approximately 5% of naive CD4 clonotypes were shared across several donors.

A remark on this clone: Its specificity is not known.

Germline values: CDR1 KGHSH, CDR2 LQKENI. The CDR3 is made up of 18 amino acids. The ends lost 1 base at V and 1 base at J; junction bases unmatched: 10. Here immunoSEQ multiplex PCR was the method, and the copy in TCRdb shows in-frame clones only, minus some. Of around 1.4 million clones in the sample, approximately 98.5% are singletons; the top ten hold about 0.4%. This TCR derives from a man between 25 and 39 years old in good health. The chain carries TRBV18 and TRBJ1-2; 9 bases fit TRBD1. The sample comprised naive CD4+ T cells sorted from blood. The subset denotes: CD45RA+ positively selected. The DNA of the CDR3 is TGTGCCAGCTCACCACTCGGGACAGGGAATAAGGGTAACTATGGCTACACCTTC. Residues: CASSPLGTGNKGNYGYTF.